This T cell receptor beta chain was identified during a study of CD8 T cells in Susac syndrome. Regarding this clonotype: Its specificity is not known.

Findings and limits, study-wide: The number of individuals included in the study's TCR sequencing and HLA analysis was acknowledged as relatively small.

The germline V gene encodes CDR1 SGHDN and CDR2 FVKESK. The CDR3 has 16 residues. The germline V and J ends were trimmed by 4 bases and 0 bases, with 12 bases remaining between them. Random hexamers were used to reverse transcribe about 0.5 to 1 ug of RNA. Amplification of the TCR beta CDR3 was carried out by immunoSEQ multiplex PCR, which spanned a total of 54 Vbeta and 13 Jbeta segments. One entry per CDR3 protein, called by TCRdb with MiXCR from the immunoSEQ multiplex PCR reads. Among under 80,000 distinct CDR3 sequences listed, around 96% were seen once. The source is a human donor with multiple sclerosis. Sequencing was done on a sample of CD8+ T cells from PBMCs. The chain is built from TRBV14 and TRBJ1-4, with D unresolved. Here the CDR3 reads CASSPGEGATNEKLFF. The CDR3 DNA follows: TGTGCCAGCAGCCCCGGAGAGGGAGCAACTAATGAAAAACTGTTTTTT.